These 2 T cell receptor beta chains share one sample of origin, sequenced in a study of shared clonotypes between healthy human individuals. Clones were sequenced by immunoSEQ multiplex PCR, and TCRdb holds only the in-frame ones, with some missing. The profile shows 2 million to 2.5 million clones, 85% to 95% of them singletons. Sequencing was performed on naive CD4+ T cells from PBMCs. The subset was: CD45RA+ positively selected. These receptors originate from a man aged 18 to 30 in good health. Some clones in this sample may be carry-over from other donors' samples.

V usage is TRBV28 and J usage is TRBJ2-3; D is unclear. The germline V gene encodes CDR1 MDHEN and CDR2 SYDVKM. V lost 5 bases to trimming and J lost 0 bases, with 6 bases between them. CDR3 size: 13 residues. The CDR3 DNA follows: TGTGCCAGCAGTCCTTCCAGCACAGATACGCAGTATTTT. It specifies CASSPSSTDTQYF.

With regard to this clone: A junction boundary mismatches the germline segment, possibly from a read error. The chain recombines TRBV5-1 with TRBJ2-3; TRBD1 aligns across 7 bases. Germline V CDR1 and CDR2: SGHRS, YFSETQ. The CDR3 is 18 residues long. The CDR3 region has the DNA TGCGCCAGCAGATTGGTCCGTACAGGGGTATCTAGCACAGATACGCAGTATTTT. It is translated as CASRLVRTGVSSTDTQYF.